A selection of T cell receptor beta chains follows, all from one sample in a study of Graves' ophthalmopathy and Graves' hyperthyroidism. TCRdb independently ran MiXCR on the multiplex PCR reads; one entry per CDR3 protein. The sample yields about 740,000 distinct CDR3 sequences, 35% to 50% seen once. The sequenced sample was peripheral blood. The receptors stem from an adult man with Graves' ophthalmopathy. CDR3s include the opening cysteine and the closing phenylalanine or tryptophan. A D gene is named only where the DNA matches it firmly. Not all rows give a size; the values are once, few, many and, for expanded clones, a class.

d_call j_call clone_size v_call cdr3_nt cdr3_aa
. TRBJ2-7 few TRBV6-5 TGTGCCAGCAGGCGTACGGGGGACGAGCAGTACTTC CASRRTGDEQYF
TRBD1 TRBJ1-5 many TRBV5-1 TGCGCCAGCAGCTTAACAGGACAGGGCAATCAGCCCCAGCATTTT CASSLTGQGNQPQHF
. TRBJ1-4 many TRBV7-9 TGTGCCAGCAGCTCGATGGGAGGGCCCTTAGGAAAACTGTTTTTT CASSSMGGPLGKLFF
TRBD2 TRBJ2-2 few TRBV7-9 TGTGCCAGCAGCTTAGACCTAGCGGGACACTCGAACACCGGGGAGCTGTTTTTT CASSLDLAGHSNTGELFF
. TRBJ2-2 . TRBV7-9 TGTGCCAGCAGCTTAGTGGCCGGGTTCGGGGAGCTGTTTTTT CASSLVAGFGELFF
TRBD1 TRBJ2-7 once TRBV2 TGTGCCAGCGGAGGACAGGGGGCCGACGAGCAGTACTTC CASGGQGADEQYF
TRBD2 TRBJ2-2 many TRBV19 TGTGCCAGTTCCATAGCGGGAGGTAACACCGGGGAGCTGTTTTTT CASSIAGGNTGELFF
. TRBJ1-5 many TRBV15 TGTGCCACCAGCTGGGGAGCCCATCAGCCCCAGCATTTT CATSWGAHQPQHF
. TRBJ1-1 many TRBV2 TGTGCCAGCAGGGGATCTGAAGCTTTCTTT CASRGSEAFF
TRBD2 TRBJ2-7 many TRBV7-9 TGTGCCAGCAGCCTAACTAGCGGCCAGACCTACGAGCAGTACTTC CASSLTSGQTYEQYF
. TRBJ2-5 . TRBV2 TGTGCCAGCAGAGAGACAGGTATCTTC CASRETGIF
. TRBJ1-4 many TRBV19 TGTGCCAGTAGTATCCGGGAACAAGAAAAACTGTTTTTT CASSIREQEKLFF
TRBD1 TRBJ1-1 many TRBV29-1 TGCAGCGTTTGGGACAGGTTGAACACTGAAGCTTTCTTT CSVWDRLNTEAFF
TRBD1 TRBJ1-2 . TRBV14 TGTGCCAGCAGCCCAACCGGGACAGGCCTATCCGGCTACACCTTC CASSPTGTGLSGYTF
TRBD2 TRBJ2-7 few TRBV7-9 TGTGCCAGCAGCTTAGTTGTTGGGGGGACTAGCGGGTTGCAGTACTTC CASSLVVGGTSGLQYF
. TRBJ1-1 . TRBV16 TGTGCCAGCAGCCAAGTCTTCGCCACTGAAGCTTTCTTT CASSQVFATEAFF
. TRBJ2-3 . TRBV2 TGTGCCAGCAGCTCCCCATGGGATACGCAGTATTTT CASSSPWDTQYF
TRBD2 TRBJ2-2 few TRBV7-6 TGTGCCAGCAGCTCACCGGGACTAGGCGGAACCGGGGAGCTGTTTTTT CASSSPGLGGTGELFF
. TRBJ2-6 . TRBV7-9 TGTGCCAGCAGCGTACAGGGGGCCAACGTCCTGACTTTC CASSVQGANVLTF
. TRBJ2-7 . TRBV6-5 TGTGCCAGCAGTTTGAGACTGGGTACCTACGAGCAGTACTTC CASSLRLGTYEQYF
. TRBJ2-5 . TRBV29-1 TGCAGCGTCCGGGTGGGGGGTCAAGAGACCCAGTACTTC CSVRVGGQETQYF
TRBD2 TRBJ2-7 few TRBV7-9 TGTGCCAGCAGCTTAGTAGCGGGTGGAGAAAACGAGCAGTACTTC CASSLVAGGENEQYF
. TRBJ1-2 . TRBV20-1 TGCAGTGCTAGGGACATGAACTATGGCTACACCTTC CSARDMNYGYTF
. TRBJ2-1 . TRBV7-9 TGTGCCAGCAGCTTAGGGGTACCCCAAGATGAGCAGTTCTTC CASSLGVPQDEQFF
TRBD1 TRBJ1-5 . TRBV7-6 TGTGCCAGCAGCCGGACAGGGGGGCTCAATCAGCCCCAGCATTTT CASSRTGGLNQPQHF
TRBD1 TRBJ1-1 . TRBV11-2 TGTGCCAGCAGCTCAAACGCCGGGACAGGTCTTGGGAACACTGAAGCTTTCTTT CASSSNAGTGLGNTEAFF
. TRBJ2-7 many TRBV29-1 TGCAGCGTTAGGCAGGCCCCCTACGAGCAGTACTTC CSVRQAPYEQYF
TRBD2 TRBJ2-5 . TRBV2 TGTGCCAGCAAGGTCCTAGCGGGAGTAGAGACCCAGTACTTC CASKVLAGVETQYF
TRBD1 TRBJ2-7 . TRBV9 TGCGCCAACAGCCAAGGGGGCCGATCTGCCTACGAGCAGTACTTC CANSQGGRSAYEQYF
. TRBJ1-5 few TRBV7-9 TGTGCCAGCAGCGGGCCCGGGGGCCGCAATCAGCCCCAGCATTTT CASSGPGGRNQPQHF
TRBD1 TRBJ1-5 . TRBV20-1 TGCAGTGCTAGAGATGCCCGGGGGACAGGGTATCAGCCCCAGCATTTT CSARDARGTGYQPQHF
TRBD1 TRBJ2-5 . TRBV20-1 TGCAGTGCCATGACAGGGGGCAAAGAGACCCAGTACTTC CSAMTGGKETQYF
. TRBJ1-2 many TRBV20-1 TGCAGTGCTAGGGCCAGGGGTTCGTTTGGCTACACCTTC CSARARGSFGYTF
. TRBJ1-6 . TRBV20-1 TGCAGTGCTAGAGTGGGGGGACAAGGAGTTTCACCCCTCCACTTT CSARVGGQGVSPLHF
. TRBJ1-2 few TRBV25-1 TGTGCCAGCAGCACCTGGACAGACAACTATGGCTACACCTTC CASSTWTDNYGYTF
. TRBJ2-3 few TRBV7-9 TGTGCCATCCGGGTGGCGACAGATACGCAGTATTTT CAIRVATDTQYF
. TRBJ1-6 many TRBV7-2 TGTGCCAGCTCGGACATAAAGGGTTCACCCCTCCACTTT CASSDIKGSPLHF